The rows below give T cell receptor beta chains drawn from one sample of a study of shared clonotypes between healthy human individuals. Clones were read by immunoSEQ multiplex PCR, and TCRdb kept only the in-frame ones, dropping some. Of approximately 700,000 clones listed, 73% were seen once; the top ten hold around 1.8%. What was sequenced was memory CD4+ T cells sorted from blood. Every receptor here comes from a young woman in good health. Each CDR3 is given with its conserved first and last residue. A D gene is named only where the DNA matches it firmly. Clone size is not always given. Where it is, it says once, few, many or a class for expanded clones.

clone_size	cdr3_length	d_call	v_call	j_call	cdr3_aa	cdr3_nt
-	14	TRBD1	TRBV19	TRBJ2-7	CASSIRDRDHEQYF	TGTGCCAGTAGTATAAGGGACAGGGACCACGAGCAGTACTTC
few	15	-	TRBV5-8	TRBJ1-2	CASSLRQTLNYGYTF	TGTGCCAGCAGCTTGCGCCAGACCCTTAACTATGGCTACACCTTC
-	13	-	TRBV7-7	TRBJ2-2	CASSFDQSGELFF	TGTGCCAGCAGCTTTGATCAGAGCGGGGAGCTGTTTTTT
-	13	-	TRBV28	TRBJ2-1	CASSFPGSPKQFF	TGTGCCAGCAGTTTTCCGGGAAGCCCCAAGCAGTTCTTC
-	14	-	TRBV11-1	TRBJ1-3	CASSFRVPGNTIYF	TGTGCCAGCAGCTTCAGGGTCCCTGGAAACACCATATATTTT
-	15	-	TRBV27	TRBJ1-1	CASSSPRGRNTEAFF	TGTGCCAGCAGTTCGCCTCGGGGTAGGAACACTGAAGCTTTCTTT
-	15	-	TRBV30	TRBJ1-5	CAWSGGTGRNQPQHF	TGTGCCTGGAGTGGGGGCACGGGCCGCAATCAGCCCCAGCATTTT
-	13	-	TRBV7-3	TRBJ2-1	CASSLGEYNEQFF	TGTGCCAGCAGCTTAGGGGAGTACAATGAGCAGTTCTTC
-	12	-	TRBV2	TRBJ1-5	CASSEAIKPQHF	TGTGCCAGCAGTGAAGCGATCAAGCCCCAGCATTTT
few	13	-	TRBV2	TRBJ2-5	CASRGRAQETQYF	TGTGCCAGCCGGGGCAGGGCTCAAGAGACCCAGTACTTC
-	15	-	TRBV5-1	TRBJ2-1	CASSLYLSGGGEQFF	TGCGCCAGCAGCTTATATCTTTCAGGGGGAGGTGAGCAGTTCTTC
-	16	-	TRBV2	TRBJ2-4	CASSPQLLRAKNIQYF	TGTGCCAGCAGTCCCCAGCTCTTACGAGCCAAAAACATTCAGTACTTC
-	14	-	TRBV9	TRBJ2-3	CASSVGLVKDTQYF	TGTGCCAGCAGCGTAGGTCTAGTCAAAGATACGCAGTATTTT
-	14	TRBD2	TRBV6-6	TRBJ2-7	CASRTSGRAYEQYF	TGTGCCAGCAGGACTAGCGGGAGGGCCTACGAGCAGTACTTC
-	14	-	TRBV6-5	TRBJ1-3	CASSREEGGNTIYF	TGTGCCAGCAGCAGGGAAGAAGGTGGAAACACCATATATTTT
-	12	-	TRBV5-1	TRBJ2-5	CASSIDQETQYF	TGCGCCAGCAGCATCGACCAAGAGACCCAGTACTTC
few	17	-	TRBV25-1	TRBJ2-7	CASSESSSIGPAYEQYF	TGTGCCAGCAGTGAATCTAGTAGTATCGGGCCAGCCTACGAGCAGTACTTC
-	15	-	TRBV18	TRBJ2-3	CASSPERTITDTQYF	TGTGCCAGCTCTCCAGAAAGGACCATCACAGATACGCAGTATTTT
-	13	-	TRBV18	TRBJ2-1	CASSAGTVNEQFF	TGTGCCAGCTCAGCAGGGACTGTCAATGAGCAGTTCTTC
-	19	-	TRBV9	TRBJ1-3	CASSANRGSGAFPGNTIYF	TGTGCCAGCAGCGCGAATCGTGGATCGGGGGCGTTCCCTGGAAACACCATATATTTT
-	17	TRBD2	TRBV11-3	TRBJ2-7	CASSPLTSGRRAYEQYF	TGTGCCAGCAGCCCATTGACTAGCGGGAGGCGAGCCTACGAGCAGTACTTC
few	15	-	TRBV14	TRBJ2-3	CASSSDGLSTDTQYF	TGTGCCAGCAGCTCCGACGGACTGAGCACAGATACGCAGTATTTT
-	14	TRBD2	TRBV30	TRBJ2-1	CAWKVTSEYNEQFF	TGTGCCTGGAAAGTCACTAGCGAATACAATGAGCAGTTCTTC
-	14	TRBD2	TRBV7-2	TRBJ2-7	CASSYQRDSYEQYF	TGTGCCAGCAGTTACCAGCGGGACTCCTACGAGCAGTACTTC
-	14	TRBD1	TRBV6-1	TRBJ1-1	CASSATGGVTEAFF	TGTGCCAGCAGTGCAACAGGGGGGGTGACTGAAGCTTTCTTT
-	14	-	TRBV6-5	TRBJ1-3	CASSYERRADTIYF	TGTGCCAGCAGTTACGAACGGCGCGCGGACACCATATATTTT
few	15	TRBD2	TRBV11-2	TRBJ2-7	CASSSPGTSDYEQYF	TGTGCCAGCAGCTCTCCCGGGACTAGCGACTACGAGCAGTACTTC
few	14	TRBD1	TRBV18	TRBJ1-2	CASSSTTGVGGYTF	TGTGCCAGCTCATCGACGACAGGGGTGGGCGGCTACACCTTC
-	14	-	TRBV7-6	TRBJ2-5	CASSLVGGPETQYF	TGTGCCAGCAGCTTAGTCGGGGGGCCGGAGACCCAGTACTTC
-	16	TRBD2	TRBV4-1	TRBJ2-3	CASSQDPGTSGSTQYF	TGCGCCAGCAGCCAAGATCCCGGGACTAGCGGGAGTACGCAGTATTTT
once	14	-	TRBV5-6	TRBJ2-5	CASSLVAAQETQYF	TGTGCCAGCAGCTTGGTAGCGGCCCAAGAGACCCAGTACTTC
few	14	TRBD2	TRBV19	TRBJ2-7	CASSNLAGGYEQYF	TGTGCCAGTAGTAATCTAGCGGGAGGCTACGAGCAGTACTTC
-	14	-	TRBV27	TRBJ2-7	CASSLGSPAYEQYF	TGTGCCAGCAGTTTAGGTAGCCCTGCCTACGAGCAGTACTTC
-	16	-	TRBV28	TRBJ1-4	CASSFSSAGDDEKLFF	TGTGCCAGCAGTTTTAGTTCGGCGGGGGATGATGAAAAACTGTTTTTT
-	18	TRBD1	TRBV7-9	TRBJ1-4	CASSEGGVGRGSNEKLFF	TGTGCCAGCAGCGAAGGGGGCGTGGGCCGAGGTTCTAATGAAAAACTGTTTTTT
-	15	TRBD2	TRBV29-1	TRBJ2-7	CSVTGLAGGPYEQYF	TGCAGCGTCACAGGACTAGCGGGAGGGCCCTACGAGCAGTACTTC
-	15	-	TRBV27	TRBJ2-2	CASRGGTGGTGELFF	TGTGCCAGCCGCGGGGGGACAGGAGGGACCGGGGAGCTGTTTTTT
-	14	TRBD2	TRBV29-1	TRBJ2-3	CSVDSGRGTDTQYF	TGCAGCGTTGACAGCGGGAGGGGCACAGATACGCAGTATTTT
-	16	-	TRBV5-1	TRBJ2-2	CASSPMGGANTGELFF	TGCGCCAGCAGCCCGATGGGGGGCGCAAACACCGGGGAGCTGTTTTTT
few	13	-	TRBV18	TRBJ2-5	CASSQGAEETQYF	TGTGCCAGCTCACAGGGTGCGGAAGAGACCCAGTACTTC
many	14	-	TRBV28	TRBJ2-7	CASRRDSLLYEQYF	TGTGCCAGCAGGCGCGACAGTTTGCTCTACGAGCAGTACTTC
-	13	-	TRBV10-1	TRBJ1-2	CASSDGGKDGYTF	TGCGCCAGCAGTGATGGGGGGAAGGATGGCTACACCTTC
-	14	TRBD1	TRBV2	TRBJ1-5	CASSSNTGDQPQHF	TGTGCCAGCAGTTCTAATACAGGGGATCAGCCCCAGCATTTT
-	14	-	TRBV18	TRBJ1-5	CASSPSNTLQPQHF	TGTGCCAGCTCACCATCCAACACCCTTCAGCCCCAGCATTTT
-	16	-	TRBV29-1	TRBJ2-1	CSVEVFIKGSGNEQFF	TGCAGCGTTGAAGTGTTCATTAAAGGGTCGGGGAATGAGCAGTTCTTC
many	16	-	TRBV9	TRBJ2-7	CASSEGFGGRSYEQYF	TGTGCCAGCAGCGAGGGGTTTGGCGGCCGCTCCTACGAGCAGTACTTC
-	15	-	TRBV6-1	TRBJ2-6	CASGRQAEGANVLTF	TGTGCCAGCGGGAGGCAGGCGGAGGGGGCCAACGTCCTGACTTTC
-	14	-	TRBV5-6	TRBJ1-2	CASSFRTENYGYTF	TGTGCCAGCAGCTTCCGGACAGAAAACTATGGCTACACCTTC
few	14	-	TRBV12-5	TRBJ2-6	CASPWGYGANVLTF	TGTGCTAGCCCTTGGGGGTATGGGGCCAACGTCCTGACTTTC
-	14	-	TRBV12-5	TRBJ1-2	CASGLLGRPYGYTF	TGTGCTAGTGGCCTACTTGGACGGCCATATGGCTACACCTTC
few	15	-	TRBV6-6	TRBJ2-7	CASSYSSTAAYEQYF	TGTGCCAGCAGTTACTCGAGTACAGCTGCCTACGAGCAGTACTTC
once	17	-	TRBV14	TRBJ1-1	CASSQERDRAMNTEAFF	TGTGCCAGCAGCCAAGAAAGGGACCGGGCCATGAACACTGAAGCTTTCTTT
-	12	-	TRBV6-6	TRBJ1-2	CASWAVNYGYTF	TGTGCCAGCTGGGCGGTTAACTATGGCTACACCTTC
-	18	-	TRBV19	TRBJ1-4	CASKETPGIFATNEKLFF	TGTGCCAGTAAAGAGACCCCGGGAATATTTGCAACTAATGAAAAACTGTTTTTT
-	15	-	TRBV28	TRBJ1-4	CASSLQGGSIEKLFF	TGTGCCAGCAGTCTCCAGGGCGGGAGTATTGAAAAACTGTTTTTT